The rows below give T cell receptor beta chains drawn from one sample of a study of CD8 T cells in ankylosing spondylitis. TCRdb used MiXCR to reprocess the 5' RACE reads, holding one entry per CDR3 protein. The sample contains approximately 92,000 distinct CDR3 sequences, just under 9% of which appear only once. Sequenced sample: blood, either unsorted or a sorted T cell fraction (not recorded which). These receptors came from a male donor with ankylosing spondylitis or in good health (not recorded which). CDR3s include the opening cysteine and the closing phenylalanine or tryptophan. Fields, in order: clone size, J gene, D gene, V gene, CDR3 DNA, CDR3 protein. A D gene is named only where the DNA matches it firmly. The size entry is marked missing in some rows and otherwise reads once, few, many or a size class.

>many|TRBJ1-1|-|TRBV5-1
TGCGCCAGCAGTGTACTTGCAGGAGAGAACACTGAAGCTTTCTTT
CASSVLAGENTEAFF
>many|TRBJ2-2|-|TRBV5-4
TGTGCCAGCAGCAACCCGACAGGACGGAACACCGGGGAGCTGTTTTTT
CASSNPTGRNTGELFF
>many|TRBJ2-2|-|TRBV3-1
TGTGCCAGCAGGGTTAGGACAGATGTGAGTTCCGGGGAGCTGTTTTTT
CASRVRTDVSSGELFF
>once|TRBJ2-7|-|TRBV7-9
TGTGCCAGCAGCTTAGTCGAGGGGGATGGGGAGCAGTACTTC
CASSLVEGDGEQYF
>few|TRBJ2-2|-|TRBV28
TGTGCCAGCAGTTTTAGGGGTCTCACCGGGGAGCTGTTTTTT
CASSFRGLTGELFF
>many|TRBJ1-1|-|TRBV28
TGTGCCAGCAGTTTAAATCGTGCCGGGACAAAGAACACTGAAGCTTTCTTT
CASSLNRAGTKNTEAFF
>many|TRBJ2-7|TRBD1|TRBV12-3/TRBV12-4
TGTGCCAGCGGGGGGGGGACAGGGGGACGCGAGCAGTACTTC
CASGGGTGGREQYF
>-|TRBJ1-3|-|TRBV5-1
TGCGCCAGCAGCCCGGGGCTCCTATCCCCCTTCTCTGGAAACACCATATATTTT
CASSPGLLSPFSGNTIYF
>many|TRBJ2-1|TRBD2|TRBV10-3
TGTGCCATCGGGACTAGCGGGGGGGCTACGGATGAGCAGTTCTTC
CAIGTSGGATDEQFF
>many|TRBJ1-6|-|TRBV12-3/TRBV12-4
TGTGCCAGCAGTTCGGACGGGCCGGCTGGTCCCCTCCACTTT
CASSSDGPAGPLHF
>many|TRBJ2-7|-|TRBV25-1
TGTGCCAGTACAGAGAGCTCCTACGAGCAGTACTTC
CASTESSYEQYF
>many|TRBJ1-5|-|TRBV5-1
TGCGCCAGCAGCTTGGAAGGGATGGGGCAGCCCCAGCATTTT
CASSLEGMGQPQHF
>many|TRBJ2-3|-|TRBV7-2
TGTGCCAGCAGCTTAAGGGGGGGCTTGATAGATACGCAGTATTTT
CASSLRGGLIDTQYF
>many|TRBJ2-7|TRBD1|TRBV12-3/TRBV12-4
TGTGCCAGCAGTCTCGACAGGGGGGGAGGATACGAGCAGTACTTC
CASSLDRGGGYEQYF
>many|TRBJ2-5|-|TRBV12-3/TRBV12-4
TGTGCCAGCAGTCCCATAAGTGGGGGTGAGACCCAGTACTTC
CASSPISGGETQYF
>many|TRBJ2-2|-|TRBV5-1
TGCGCCAGCAGCTTGACGGAGAACACCGGGGAGCTGTTTTTT
CASSLTENTGELFF
>few|TRBJ2-3|-|TRBV29-1
TGCAGCGTTGGCCGGGACACAGATACGCAGTATTTT
CSVGRDTDTQYF
>-|TRBJ2-6|TRBD1|TRBV12-3/TRBV12-4
TGTGCCAGCAGTGCCTTCTCCGGGACAGGGAGCGCTGGGGCCAACGTCCTGACTTTC
CASSAFSGTGSAGANVLTF
>many|TRBJ2-1|-|TRBV5-1
TGCGCCAGCGGCAGGGAGTCCTACAATGAGCAGTTCTTC
CASGRESYNEQFF
>many|TRBJ2-7|TRBD1|TRBV5-1
TGCGCCAGCAGCAGGACAGGGGATGCCTACGAGCAGTACTTC
CASSRTGDAYEQYF
>few|TRBJ2-3|TRBD1|TRBV18
TGTGCCAGCTCACCGGGGACAGCCATCACAGATACGCAGTATTTT
CASSPGTAITDTQYF
>-|TRBJ2-1|TRBD1|TRBV4-2
TGTGCCAGCAGCCAAGAGAGGGGGCTACTCTACAATGAGCAGTTCTTC
CASSQERGLLYNEQFF
>-|TRBJ2-2|-|TRBV7-9
TGTGCCAGCAGCTTAGACGGCGGAAAGAACACCGGGGAGCTGTTTTTT
CASSLDGGKNTGELFF
>many|TRBJ2-1|TRBD2|TRBV4-2
TGTGCCAGCAGCCAAAATAGCGGGGGGCCAAGCAATGAGCAGTTCTTC
CASSQNSGGPSNEQFF
>-|TRBJ1-2|-|TRBV27
TGTGCCAGCAGTTTGTTCCCCCTGAATGGCTACACCTTC
CASSLFPLNGYTF
>many|TRBJ2-3|TRBD2|TRBV15
TGTGCCACCAGCAGAGATTGGGCGGGGGACACAGATACGCAGTATTTT
CATSRDWAGDTDTQYF
>many|TRBJ1-6|-|TRBV7-3
TGTGCCAGCAGCTCGGCTAATTCACCCCTCCACTTT
CASSSANSPLHF
>many|TRBJ2-1|-|TRBV7-7
TGTGCTAGCAGCCCCGCCTCCCAGGATGAGCAGTTCTTC
CASSPASQDEQFF